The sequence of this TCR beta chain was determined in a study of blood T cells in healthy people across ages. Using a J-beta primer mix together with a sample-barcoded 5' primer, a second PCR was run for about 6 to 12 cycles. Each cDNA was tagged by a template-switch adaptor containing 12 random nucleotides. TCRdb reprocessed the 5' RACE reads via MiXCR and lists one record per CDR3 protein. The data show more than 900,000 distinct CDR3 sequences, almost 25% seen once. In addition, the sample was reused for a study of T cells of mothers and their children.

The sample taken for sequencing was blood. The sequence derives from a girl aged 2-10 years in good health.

CDR3 DNA: TGCAGCGTTCGCCCCGGGCTAGCGGGCTACAATGAGCAGTTCTTC. Translation: CSVRPGLAGYNEQFF. This chain uses TRBV29-1 with TRBJ2-1, with 8 bases identical to TRBD2. This CDR3 has 15 residues. Looked up from germline, CDR1 is SQVTM and CDR2 is ANQGSEA. Trimming cost V 5 bases and J 3 bases; bases outside gene matches: 9.